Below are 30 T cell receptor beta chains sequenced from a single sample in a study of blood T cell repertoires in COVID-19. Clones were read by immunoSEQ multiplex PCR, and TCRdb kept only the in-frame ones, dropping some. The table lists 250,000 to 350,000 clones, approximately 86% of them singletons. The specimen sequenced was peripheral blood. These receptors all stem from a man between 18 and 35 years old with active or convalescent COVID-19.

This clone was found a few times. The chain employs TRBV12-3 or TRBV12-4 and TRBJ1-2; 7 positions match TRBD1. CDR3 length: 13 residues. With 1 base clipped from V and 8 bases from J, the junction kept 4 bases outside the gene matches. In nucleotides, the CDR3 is TGTGCCAGCAGTTTAGGACAGGGCCAAGGCTACACCTTC. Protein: CASSLGQGQGYTF.

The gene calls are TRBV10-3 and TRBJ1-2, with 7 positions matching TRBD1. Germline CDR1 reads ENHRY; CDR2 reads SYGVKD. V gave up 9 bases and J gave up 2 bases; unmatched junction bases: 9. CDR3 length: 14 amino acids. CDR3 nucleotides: TGTGCCATACCTGACAGGGATACCAACTATGGCTACACCTTC. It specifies CAIPDRDTNYGYTF.

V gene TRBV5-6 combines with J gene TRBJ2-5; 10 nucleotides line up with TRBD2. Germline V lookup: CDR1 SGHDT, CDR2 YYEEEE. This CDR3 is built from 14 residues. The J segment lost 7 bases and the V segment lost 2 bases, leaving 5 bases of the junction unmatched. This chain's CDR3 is CASSFGSSGGTQYF. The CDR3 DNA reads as TGTGCCAGCAGCTTTGGGTCTAGCGGGGGGACCCAGTACTTC.

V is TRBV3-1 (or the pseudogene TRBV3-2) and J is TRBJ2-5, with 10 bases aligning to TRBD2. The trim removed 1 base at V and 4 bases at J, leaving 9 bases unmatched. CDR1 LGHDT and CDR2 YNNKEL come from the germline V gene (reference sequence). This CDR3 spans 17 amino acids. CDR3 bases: TGTGCCAGCAGCCAAGGTCAAGCGGGGGGGGATATAGAGACCCAGTACTTC. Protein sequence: CASSQGQAGGDIETQYF.

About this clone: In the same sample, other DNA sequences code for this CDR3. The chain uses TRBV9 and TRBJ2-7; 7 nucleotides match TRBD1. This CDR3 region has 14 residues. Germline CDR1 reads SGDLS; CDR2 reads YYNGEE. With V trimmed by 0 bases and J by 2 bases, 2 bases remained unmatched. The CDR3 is CASSVGTGAYEQYF. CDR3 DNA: TGTGCCAGCAGCGTAGGGACAGGAGCCTACGAGCAGTACTTC.

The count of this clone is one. CDR3 nucleotide sequence: TGCGCCAGCAGCCTCTCAGGGGGCCAGAATGAAAAACTGTTTTTT. It specifies CASSLSGGQNEKLFF. The chain uses TRBV5-1 and TRBJ1-4; 8 bases are a match to TRBD1. The V segment lost 4 bases and the J segment 5 bases; nucleotides outside the gene matches: 7. This CDR3 is built from 15 residues. The V gene's germline CDR1 is SGHRS and CDR2 YFSETQ.

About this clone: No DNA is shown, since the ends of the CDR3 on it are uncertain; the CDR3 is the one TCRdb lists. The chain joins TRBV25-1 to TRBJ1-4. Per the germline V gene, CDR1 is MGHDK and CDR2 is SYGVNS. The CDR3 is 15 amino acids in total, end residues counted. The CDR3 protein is CASSSSGYIEEKLFF.

CDR3 amino acids: CASSWGQGGEQYF. CDR3 nucleotides: TGTGCCAGCAGCTGGGGACAGGGGGGCGAGCAGTACTTC. V gene TRBV5-6 combines with J gene TRBJ2-7; TRBD1 matches at 11 bases. Germline V CDR1 and CDR2: SGHDT, YYEEEE. J gave up 6 bases and V 3 bases, and 2 bases lay outside the gene matches. The CDR3 runs 13 residues. Full variable domain (missing parts from reference TRBV5-6 and TRBJ2-7): DAGVTQSPTHLIKTRGQQVTLRCSPKSGHDTVSWYQQALGQGPQFIFQYYEEEERQRGNFPDRFSGHQFPNYSSELNVNALLLGDSALYLCASSWGQGGEQYFGPGTRLTVT.

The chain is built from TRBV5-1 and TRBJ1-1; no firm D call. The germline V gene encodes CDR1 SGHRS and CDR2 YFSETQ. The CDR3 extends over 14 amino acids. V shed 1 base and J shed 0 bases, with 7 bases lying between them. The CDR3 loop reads CASSLSAVNTEAFF. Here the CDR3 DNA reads TGCGCCAGCAGCTTGTCGGCGGTGAACACTGAAGCTTTCTTT.

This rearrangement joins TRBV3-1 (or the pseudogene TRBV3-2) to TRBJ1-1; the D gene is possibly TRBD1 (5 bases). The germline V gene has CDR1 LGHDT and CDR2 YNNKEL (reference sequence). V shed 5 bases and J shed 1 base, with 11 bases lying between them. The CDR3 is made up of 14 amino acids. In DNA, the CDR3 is TGTGCCAGCAGCACCTCGACAGAGAACACTGAAGCTTTCTTT. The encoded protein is CASSTSTENTEAFF.

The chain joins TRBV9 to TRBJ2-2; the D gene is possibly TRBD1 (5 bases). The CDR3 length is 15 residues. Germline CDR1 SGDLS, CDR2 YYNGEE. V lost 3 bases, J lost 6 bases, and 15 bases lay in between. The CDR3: CASSGRQGVPGELFF. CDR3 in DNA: TGTGCCAGCAGCGGACGGCAGGGTGTACCCGGGGAGCTGTTTTTT.

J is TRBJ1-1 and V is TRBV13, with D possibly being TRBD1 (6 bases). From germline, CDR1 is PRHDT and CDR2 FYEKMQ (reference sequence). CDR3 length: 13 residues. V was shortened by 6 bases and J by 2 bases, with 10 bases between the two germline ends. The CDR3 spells CASRDSPNTEAFF. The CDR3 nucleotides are TGTGCCAGCAGGGACAGCCCCAACACTGAAGCTTTCTTT.

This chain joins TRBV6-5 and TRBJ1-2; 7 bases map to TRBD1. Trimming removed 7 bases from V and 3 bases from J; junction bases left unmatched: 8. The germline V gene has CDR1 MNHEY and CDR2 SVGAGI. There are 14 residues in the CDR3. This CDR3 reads CASTRVGGDYGYTF. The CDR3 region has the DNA TGTGCCAGCACCCGGGTAGGGGGCGACTATGGCTACACCTTC.

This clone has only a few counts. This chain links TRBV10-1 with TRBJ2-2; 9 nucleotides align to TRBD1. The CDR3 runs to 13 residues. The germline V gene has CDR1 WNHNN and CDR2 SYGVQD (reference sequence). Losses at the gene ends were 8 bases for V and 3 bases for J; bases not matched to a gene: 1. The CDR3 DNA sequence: TGCGCCAGCCGGGACAGGGACACCGGGGAGCTGTTTTTT. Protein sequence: CASRDRDTGELFF.

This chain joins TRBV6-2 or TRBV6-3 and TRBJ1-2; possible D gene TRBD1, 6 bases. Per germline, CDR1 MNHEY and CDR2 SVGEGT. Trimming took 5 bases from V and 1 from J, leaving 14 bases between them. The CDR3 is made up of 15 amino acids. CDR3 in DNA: TGTGCCAGCAGTGTTCGACAGGACATTAACTATGGCTACACCTTC. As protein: CASSVRQDINYGYTF.

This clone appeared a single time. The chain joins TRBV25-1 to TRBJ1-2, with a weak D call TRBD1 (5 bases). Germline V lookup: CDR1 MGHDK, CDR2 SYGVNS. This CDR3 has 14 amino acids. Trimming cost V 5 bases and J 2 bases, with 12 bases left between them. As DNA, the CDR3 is TGTGCCAGCAGTCGAAAGGACACCAACTATGGCTACACCTTC. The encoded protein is CASSRKDTNYGYTF.

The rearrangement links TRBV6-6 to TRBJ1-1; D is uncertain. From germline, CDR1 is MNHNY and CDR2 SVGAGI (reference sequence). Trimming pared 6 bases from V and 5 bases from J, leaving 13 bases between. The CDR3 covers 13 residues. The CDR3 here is CASSPGLRTEAFF. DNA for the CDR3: TGTGCCAGCAGCCCCGGACTGAGGACTGAAGCTTTCTTT.

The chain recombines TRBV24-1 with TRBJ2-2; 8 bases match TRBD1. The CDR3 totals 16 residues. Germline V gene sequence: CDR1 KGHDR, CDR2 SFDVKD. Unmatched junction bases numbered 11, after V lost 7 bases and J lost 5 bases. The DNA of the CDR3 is TGTGCCACCAGCGCTTTTACAGGGGGTGGAACCGGGGAGCTGTTTTTT. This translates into CATSAFTGGGTGELFF.

The CDR3, as DNA: TGTGCCAGCAGCGCCGGCGGGGGGGCGTACTATGGCTACACCTTC. It specifies CASSAGGGAYYGYTF. The V and J genes are TRBV9 and TRBJ1-2; a possible D gene is TRBD1 (6 bases). V lost 3 bases and J lost 3, with 15 bases in between. This CDR3 is 15 amino acids long. Germline-derived CDR1 and CDR2 are SGDLS and YYNGEE.

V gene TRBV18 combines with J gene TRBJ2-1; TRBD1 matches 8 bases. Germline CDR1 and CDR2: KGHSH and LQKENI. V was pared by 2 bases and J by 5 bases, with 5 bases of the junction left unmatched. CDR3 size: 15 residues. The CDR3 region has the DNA TGTGCCAGCTCACCAGGGGGGACAGGCGACAATGAGCAGTTCTTC. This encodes CASSPGGTGDNEQFF. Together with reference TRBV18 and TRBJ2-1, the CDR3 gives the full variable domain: NAGVMQNPRHLVRRRGQEARLRCSPMKGHSHVYWYRQLPEEGLKFMVYLQKENIIDESGMPKERFSAEFPKEGPSILRIQQVVRGDSAAYFCASSPGGTGDNEQFFGPGTRLTVL.

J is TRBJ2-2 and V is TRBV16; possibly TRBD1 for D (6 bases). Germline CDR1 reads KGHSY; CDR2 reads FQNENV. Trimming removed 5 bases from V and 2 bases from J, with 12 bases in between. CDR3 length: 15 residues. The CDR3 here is CASSNMDRNTGELFF. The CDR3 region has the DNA TGTGCCAGCAGCAACATGGACAGAAACACCGGGGAGCTGTTTTTT.

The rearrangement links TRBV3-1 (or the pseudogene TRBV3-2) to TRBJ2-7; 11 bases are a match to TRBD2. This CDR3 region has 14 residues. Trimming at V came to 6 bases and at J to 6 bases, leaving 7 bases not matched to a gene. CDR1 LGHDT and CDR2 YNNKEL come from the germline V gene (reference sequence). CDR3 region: CASRSTSGGSEQYF. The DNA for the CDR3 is TGTGCCAGCAGGTCCACTAGCGGGGGCTCCGAGCAGTACTTC.

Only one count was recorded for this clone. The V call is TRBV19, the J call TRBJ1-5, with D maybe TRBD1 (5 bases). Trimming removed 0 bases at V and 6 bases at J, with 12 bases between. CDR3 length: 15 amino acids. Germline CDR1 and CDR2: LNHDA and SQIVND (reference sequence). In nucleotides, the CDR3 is TGTGCCAGTAGTATAGATCCGGGGGTAGGTCAGCCCCAGCATTTT. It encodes CASSIDPGVGQPQHF.

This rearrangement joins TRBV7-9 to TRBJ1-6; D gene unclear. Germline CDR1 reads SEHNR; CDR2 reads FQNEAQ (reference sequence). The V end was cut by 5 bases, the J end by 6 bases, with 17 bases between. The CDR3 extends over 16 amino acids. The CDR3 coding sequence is TGTGCCAGCAGCGAAAATATGTATTGGCTTAATTCACCCCTCCACTTT. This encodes CASSENMYWLNSPLHF. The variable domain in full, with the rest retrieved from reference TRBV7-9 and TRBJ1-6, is DTGVSQNPRHKITKRGQNVTFRCDPISEHNRLYWYRQTLGQGPEFLTYFQNEAQLEKSRLLSDRFSAERPKGSFSTLEIQRTEQGDSAMYLCASSENMYWLNSPLHFGNGTRLTVT.

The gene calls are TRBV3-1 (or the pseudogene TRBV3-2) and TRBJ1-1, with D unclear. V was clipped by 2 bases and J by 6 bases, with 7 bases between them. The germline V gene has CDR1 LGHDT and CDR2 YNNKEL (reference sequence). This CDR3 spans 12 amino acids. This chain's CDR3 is CASSQWRPEAFF. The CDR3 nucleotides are TGTGCCAGCAGCCAATGGAGGCCTGAAGCTTTCTTT.

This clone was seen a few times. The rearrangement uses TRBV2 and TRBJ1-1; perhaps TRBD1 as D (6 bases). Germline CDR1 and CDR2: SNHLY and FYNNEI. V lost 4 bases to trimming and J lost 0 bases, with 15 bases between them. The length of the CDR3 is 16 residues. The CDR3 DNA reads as TGTGCCAGCAGTGTAGAGGGGGGGGTCATGAACACTGAAGCTTTCTTT. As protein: CASSVEGGVMNTEAFF.

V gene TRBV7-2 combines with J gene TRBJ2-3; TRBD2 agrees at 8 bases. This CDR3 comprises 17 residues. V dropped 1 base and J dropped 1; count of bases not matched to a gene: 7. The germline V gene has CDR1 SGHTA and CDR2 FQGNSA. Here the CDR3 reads CASSLVGFSGGTDTQYF. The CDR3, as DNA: TGTGCCAGCAGCTTAGTCGGGTTTAGCGGGGGCACAGATACGCAGTATTTT.

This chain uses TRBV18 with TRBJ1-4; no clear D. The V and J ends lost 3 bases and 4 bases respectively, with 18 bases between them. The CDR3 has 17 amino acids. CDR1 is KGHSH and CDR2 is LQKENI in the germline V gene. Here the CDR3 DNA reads TGTGCCAGCTCACCCAGCGGAGGTTGGGCCCTTAATGAAAAACTGTTTTTT. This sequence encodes CASSPSGGWALNEKLFF.

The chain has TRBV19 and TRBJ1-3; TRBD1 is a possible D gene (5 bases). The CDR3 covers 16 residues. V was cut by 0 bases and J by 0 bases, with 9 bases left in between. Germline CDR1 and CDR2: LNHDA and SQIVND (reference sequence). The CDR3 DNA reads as TGTGCCAGTAGTATAGATACAGGCCTCTCTGGAAACACCATATATTTT. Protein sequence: CASSIDTGLSGNTIYF.

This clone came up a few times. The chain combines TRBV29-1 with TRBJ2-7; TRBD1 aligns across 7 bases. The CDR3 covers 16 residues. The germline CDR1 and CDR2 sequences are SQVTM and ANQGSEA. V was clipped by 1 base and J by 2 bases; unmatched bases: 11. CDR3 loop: CSVEGPTGTEAYEQYF. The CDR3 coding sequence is TGCAGCGTTGAAGGTCCGACCGGGACAGAAGCCTACGAGCAGTACTTC.